Each of the 26 T cell receptor beta chains below was sequenced from the same sample in a study of cytomegalovirus exposure and HLA in healthy donors. The primer mix had 60 Vbeta and 13 Jbeta primers. The data were produced by immunoSEQ multiplex PCR, yet TCRdb's version contains in-frame clones alone and is incomplete. Among about 110,000 clones listed, over 65% were seen once. Sequencing was done on a sample of PBMCs. Every receptor here comes from a woman aged 40 to 50 in good health and CMV-seropositive.

This clone has just one count. The rearrangement uses TRBV25-1 and TRBJ1-3, with D possibly matching TRBD1 (6 bases). V lost 2 bases, J lost 1 base, and 9 bases lay in between. The germline V gene has CDR1 MGHDK and CDR2 SYGVNS. CDR3 size: 15 residues. The CDR3: CASSEVGGSGNTIYF. The CDR3 nucleotides are TGTGCCAGCAGTGAAGTAGGGGGTTCTGGAAACACCATATATTTT.

This clone was detected only once. The V and J genes are TRBV4-1 and TRBJ2-7; TRBD1 matches at 9 bases. Trimming cost V 4 bases and J 0 bases; bases outside gene matches: 4. The CDR3 has 15 amino acids. Germline values: CDR1 MGHRA, CDR2 YSYEKL. The CDR3 protein is CASSPGTGPSYEQYF. CDR3 sequence (DNA): TGCGCCAGCAGCCCCGGGACAGGGCCCTCCTACGAGCAGTACTTC.

The gene calls are TRBV5-1 and TRBJ2-5, with no clear D. This CDR3 region has 14 residues. The germline V and J ends were trimmed by 1 base and 1 base, with 8 bases remaining between them. The germline V gene has CDR1 SGHRS and CDR2 YFSETQ. CDR3 in amino acids: CASSLQQPQETQYF. In DNA, the CDR3 is TGCGCCAGCAGCTTGCAACAGCCCCAAGAGACCCAGTACTTC.

The chain has TRBV28 and TRBJ2-3; D perhaps matches TRBD2 (6 bases). There are 14 residues in the CDR3. V lost 6 bases and J 2 bases, leaving 12 bases between the germline ends. Germline-derived CDR1 and CDR2 are MDHEN and SYDVKM. The CDR3 is CASRGGLYTDTQYF. The CDR3 nucleotides are TGTGCCAGCAGGGGGGGACTGTACACAGATACGCAGTATTTT.

This sequence joins TRBV7-2 and TRBJ2-1; 7 nucleotides align to TRBD2. The CDR3 is 15 amino acids. Looked up from germline, CDR1 is SGHTA and CDR2 is FQGNSA. J was trimmed by 3 bases and V by 5 bases; bases with no gene match: 7. CDR3 nucleotide sequence: TGTGCCAGCAGCCCACCCGGGACTATCTACAATGAGCAGTTCTTC. It is translated as CASSPPGTIYNEQFF. Together with reference TRBV7-2 and TRBJ2-1, the CDR3 gives the full variable domain: GAGVSQSPSNKVTEKGKDVELRCDPISGHTALYWYRQSLGQGLEFLIYFQGNSAPDKSGLPSDRFSAERTGGSVSTLTIQRTQQEDSAVYLCASSPPGTIYNEQFFGPGTRLTVL.

This sequence joins TRBV5-6 and TRBJ2-7; 8 bases are a match to TRBD1. CDR3 length equals 15 residues. V gave up 4 bases and J gave up 2 bases; unmatched junction bases: 8. CDR1 is SGHDT and CDR2 is YYEEEE in the germline V gene. As DNA, the CDR3 is TGTGCCAGCAGCATAGGACAGGGTGGCACCTACGAGCAGTACTTC. It yields the protein CASSIGQGGTYEQYF.

The chain joins TRBV30 to TRBJ1-2; TRBD1 might be the D (6 bases). Trimming removed 3 bases from V and 8 bases from J, with 13 bases in between. Germline V lookup: CDR1 GTSNPN, CDR2 SVGIG (reference sequence). The CDR3 is 12 residues long. The DNA for the CDR3 is TGTGCCTGGAGCATCACAGGGAGCGGCTACACCTTC. Protein sequence: CAWSITGSGYTF.

A few counts support this clone. The chain has TRBV9 and TRBJ2-2; 7 nucleotides line up with TRBD2. The J segment lost 0 bases and the V segment lost 5 bases, leaving 4 bases of the junction unmatched. Germline values: CDR1 SGDLS, CDR2 YYNGEE. There are 15 residues in the CDR3. The CDR3 DNA sequence: TGTGCCAGCAGGGGGGGGTTAGCGAACACCGGGGAGCTGTTTTTT. Its translation: CASRGGLANTGELFF.

This chain joins TRBV5-1 and TRBJ2-1, with D possibly matching TRBD2 (6 bases). The CDR3 loop spans 13 amino acids. CDR1 SGHRS and CDR2 YFSETQ come from the germline V gene. Trimming removed 4 bases at V and 9 bases at J, with 14 bases between. CDR3 coding DNA: TGCGCCAGCAGCCCAGGAGGGGTAAGTGAGCAGTTCTTC. Encoded protein: CASSPGGVSEQFF.

V gene TRBV6-5 combines with J gene TRBJ2-7; a possible D gene is TRBD1 (6 bases). Trimming left V 8 bases short and J 0 bases short, with 11 bases between. The CDR3 length is 13 residues. Germline V gives CDR1 MNHEY, CDR2 SVGAGI. The CDR3 loop is CASYRDTSYEQYF. The CDR3 DNA reads as TGTGCCAGCTACCGGGACACCTCCTACGAGCAGTACTTC.

CDR3 residues: CAWNRGAGGRDEQFF. CDR3 in DNA: TGTGCCTGGAATCGAGGAGCGGGGGGCCGGGATGAGCAGTTCTTC. The rearrangement uses TRBV30 and TRBJ2-1; the match to TRBD2 covers 9 bases. CDR1 is GTSNPN and CDR2 is SVGIG in the germline V gene (reference sequence). With 4 bases clipped from V and 8 bases from J, the junction kept 12 bases outside the gene matches. This CDR3 comprises 15 residues.

The J gene is TRBJ1-1, the V gene TRBV10-3; D unresolved. The germline gives CDR1 ENHRY, CDR2 SYGVKD. V lost 6 bases and J 2 bases, leaving 13 bases between the germline ends. CDR3 length: 14 residues. The CDR3 spells CAIRVGGLNTEAFF. CDR3 DNA sequence: TGTGCCATCAGGGTTGGTGGACTAAACACTGAAGCTTTCTTT.

The V gene is TRBV2, the J gene TRBJ1-2; 8 bases are a match to TRBD1. The CDR3 has 15 amino acids. Germline-derived CDR1 and CDR2 are SNHLY and FYNNEI. Trimming at V came to 5 bases and at J to 4 bases, leaving 9 bases not matched to a gene. In nucleotides, the CDR3 is TGTGCCAGCAGTCGGTCCGGGACAGGAATCTATGGCTACACCTTC. Translation gives CASSRSGTGIYGYTF.

This chain joins TRBV9 and TRBJ2-3, with 7 bases fitting TRBD1. The CDR3 consists of 15 residues. V shed 0 bases, J shed 8 bases, and the junction held 9 bases outside the gene matches. Germline V gene sequence: CDR1 SGDLS, CDR2 YYNGEE. CDR3 region: CASSVVSDRMGTQYF. The CDR3 nucleotides read TGTGCCAGCAGCGTAGTGTCGGACAGGATGGGTACGCAGTATTTT.

This chain connects TRBV2 to TRBJ1-2; D is unresolved. CDR3 length equals 14 residues. Germline lookup yields CDR1 SNHLY and CDR2 FYNNEI. The V end lost 3 bases, the J end lost 3 bases, and 11 bases lay between the germline ends. CDR3 loop: CASSEELRDYGYTF. DNA of the CDR3: TGTGCCAGCAGTGAGGAGCTGCGGGACTATGGCTACACCTTC.

The V call is TRBV30, the J call TRBJ2-1; D unresolved. The V and J ends lost 0 bases and 4 bases respectively, with 4 bases between them. This CDR3 region has 12 residues. Germline values: CDR1 GTSNPN, CDR2 SVGIG (reference sequence). CDR3 sequence (DNA): TGTGCCTGGAGTGTATCGTACAATGAGCAGTTCTTC. Residues: CAWSVSYNEQFF.

The chain carries TRBV5-4 and TRBJ1-1; 7 bases align to TRBD1. The CDR3 has 15 amino acids. The trim removed 3 bases at V and 3 bases at J, leaving 8 bases unmatched. Germline assignment: CDR1 SGHNT and CDR2 YYREEE (reference sequence). CDR3 residues: CASSSFKGADTEAFF. The CDR3 DNA reads TGTGCCAGCAGCTCCTTCAAGGGGGCGGACACTGAAGCTTTCTTT. The whole variable domain, filled in from reference TRBV5-4 and TRBJ1-1, reads ETGVTQSPTHLIKTRGQQVTLRCSSQSGHNTVSWYQQALGQGPQFIFQYYREEENGRGNFPPRFSGLQFPNYSSELNVNALELDDSALYLCASSSFKGADTEAFFGQGTRLTVV.

This chain links TRBV5-1 with TRBJ1-2, with unresolved D. Germline V gives CDR1 SGHRS, CDR2 YFSETQ. V was cut by 0 bases and J by 3 bases, with 6 bases left in between. The CDR3 is 13 amino acids. CDR3 coding DNA: TGCGCCAGCAGCTTGGACAGCTACTATGGCTACACCTTC. It encodes CASSLDSYYGYTF. Together with reference TRBV5-1 and TRBJ1-2, the CDR3 gives the full variable domain: KAGVTQTPRYLIKTRGQQVTLSCSPISGHRSVSWYQQTPGQGLQFLFEYFSETQRNKGNFPGRFSGRQFSNSRSEMNVSTLELGDSALYLCASSLDSYYGYTFGSGTRLTVV.

V usage is TRBV19 and J usage is TRBJ2-3; D is possibly TRBD2 (6 bases). Trimming removed 10 bases at V and 0 bases at J, with 14 bases between. Germline CDR1 is LNHDA and CDR2 is SQIVND (reference sequence). The CDR3 extends over 14 amino acids. This chain's CDR3 is CATARGSSTDTQYF. CDR3 coding DNA: TGTGCCACCGCCCGGGGGAGTAGCACAGATACGCAGTATTTT.

V is TRBV11-2 and J is TRBJ1-1; D is undetermined. The CDR3 extends over 14 amino acids. V lost 1 base, J lost 1 base, and 7 bases lay in between. CDR1 is SGHAT and CDR2 is FQNNGV in the germline V gene. CDR3: CASSLVRANTEAFF. The CDR3 DNA reads as TGTGCCAGCAGCTTAGTAAGAGCGAACACTGAAGCTTTCTTT.

V usage is TRBV5-8 and J usage is TRBJ1-5, with 7 bases aligning to TRBD1. This CDR3 contains 16 residues. Germline CDR1 is SGHTS and CDR2 is YDEGEE. V was clipped by 5 bases and J by 0 bases; unmatched bases: 8. CDR3 bases: TGTGCCAGCAGTCGGAGCAGGGGGTATAGCAATCAGCCCCAGCATTTT. Translation: CASSRSRGYSNQPQHF.

DNA of the CDR3: TGTGCCAGCCGACGGGAATCATCCTACGAGCAGTACTTC. This gives the protein CASRRESSYEQYF. The chain combines TRBV2 with TRBJ2-7, with D possibly TRBD2 on 5 matching bases. Germline V gene sequence: CDR1 SNHLY, CDR2 FYNNEI. The CDR3 is made up of 13 amino acids. V lost 8 bases and J lost 1, with 12 bases in between.

About this clone: One junction end disagrees with the germline gene, perhaps due to a read error. The CDR3 coding sequence is TGCAGTGTTGGGGGAGTTTCTGAAGCTTTCTTT. It is translated as CSVGGVSEAFF. J is TRBJ1-1 and V is TRBV29-1; D possibly corresponds to TRBD1 (5 bases). CDR3 size: 11 residues. Germline V gives CDR1 SQVTM, CDR2 ANQGSEA.

The chain joins TRBV2 to TRBJ1-2; D unresolved. V gave up 3 bases and J gave up 4 bases, with 9 bases separating them. This CDR3 comprises 13 residues. Germline V gene data show CDR1 as SNHLY and CDR2 as FYNNEI. CDR3 sequence reads: CASSEGAGYGYTF. The CDR3 nucleotides read TGTGCCAGCAGTGAGGGAGCCGGCTATGGCTACACCTTC.

This clone appeared many times. The chain has TRBV5-1 and TRBJ2-3; D is unclear. Germline loops: CDR1 SGHRS, CDR2 YFSETQ. The CDR3 covers 14 residues. Trimming pared 0 bases from V and 2 bases from J, leaving 7 bases between. The CDR3 spells CASSLAIHTDTQYF. CDR3 bases: TGCGCCAGCAGCTTGGCCATACACACAGATACGCAGTATTTT.

This clone was detected only a few times. The V and J genes are TRBV18 and TRBJ1-1; TRBD1 might be the D (5 bases). Germline CDR1 KGHSH, CDR2 LQKENI. Between the trimmed V and J ends, which lost 5 bases and 0 bases, there was a span of 10 bases. There are 14 residues in the CDR3. For the CDR3, the DNA is TGTGCCAGCTCAGCCCAGGGTATGAACACTGAAGCTTTCTTT. Protein sequence: CASSAQGMNTEAFF.